This T cell receptor (beta chain) stems from a study of cytotoxic CD8 clonotypes in ibrutinib-treated CLL. Depth targeted 1 in 200,000 to 1 in 1 million T cells, averaging around 10x coverage per clonotype. The table came from immunoSEQ multiplex PCR; TCRdb's copy has only in-frame clones and leaves some out. The sample carries 250,000 to 350,000 clones, less than 85% recorded once. Germline CDR1 and CDR2: WNHNN and SYGVQD (reference sequence). The CDR3 has 15 amino acids. With V trimmed by 6 bases and J by 0 bases, 5 bases remained unmatched. Libraries of TCR beta were made from approximately 1.9 micrograms of genomic DNA that came from cryopreserved PBMCs. Whole-study findings and limits: At baseline, clonality was higher than in age-matched healthy donors and correlated with CD8+ counts. Public clonotypes occurred uncommonly; on treatment, they contracted or remained stable.

Of note for this clone: Its antigen remains unidentified.

The starting material was PBMCs, obtained at disease progression, from a patient treated with ibrutinib. The source is a human donor with chronic lymphocytic leukemia. The chain employs TRBV10-1 and TRBJ1-3, with TRBD1 identical over 7 bases. CDR3 sequence (DNA): TGCGCCAGCAGCGGCAGGGGGAACTCTGGAAACACCATATATTTT. Its protein product is CASSGRGNSGNTIYF.